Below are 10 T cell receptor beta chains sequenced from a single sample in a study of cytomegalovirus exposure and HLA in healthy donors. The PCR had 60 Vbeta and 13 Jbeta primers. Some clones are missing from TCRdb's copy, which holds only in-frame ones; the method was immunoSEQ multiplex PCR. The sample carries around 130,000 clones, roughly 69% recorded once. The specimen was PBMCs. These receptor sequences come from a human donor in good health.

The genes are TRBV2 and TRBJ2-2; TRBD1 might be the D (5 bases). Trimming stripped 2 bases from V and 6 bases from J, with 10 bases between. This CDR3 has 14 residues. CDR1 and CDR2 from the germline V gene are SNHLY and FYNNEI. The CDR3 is CASSEPQGAGELFF. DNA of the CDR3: TGTGCCAGCAGTGAACCTCAGGGCGCCGGGGAGCTGTTTTTT. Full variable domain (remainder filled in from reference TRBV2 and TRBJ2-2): EPEVTQTPSHQVTQMGQEVILRCVPISNHLYFYWYRQILGQKVEFLVSFYNNEISEKSEIFDDQFSVERPDGSNFTLKIRSTKLEDSAMYFCASSEPQGAGELFFGEGSRLTVL.

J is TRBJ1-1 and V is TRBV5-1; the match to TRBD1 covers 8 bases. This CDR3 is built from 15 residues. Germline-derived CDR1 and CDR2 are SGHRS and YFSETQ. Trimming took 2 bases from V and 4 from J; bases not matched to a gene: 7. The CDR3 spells CASSFRATGVTEAFF. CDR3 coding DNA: TGCGCCAGCAGCTTCCGTGCGACAGGGGTCACTGAAGCTTTCTTT.

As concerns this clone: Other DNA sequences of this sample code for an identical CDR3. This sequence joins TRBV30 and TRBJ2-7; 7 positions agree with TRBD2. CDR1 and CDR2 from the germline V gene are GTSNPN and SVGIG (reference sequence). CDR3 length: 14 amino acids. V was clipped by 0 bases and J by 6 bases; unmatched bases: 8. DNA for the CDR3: TGTGCCTGGAGTGTATCTAGTTCGGGGGGCGAGCAGTACTTC. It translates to CAWSVSSSGGEQYF.

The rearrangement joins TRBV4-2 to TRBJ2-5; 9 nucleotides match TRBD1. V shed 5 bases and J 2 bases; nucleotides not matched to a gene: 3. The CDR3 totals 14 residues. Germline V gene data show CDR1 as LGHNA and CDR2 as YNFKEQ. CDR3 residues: CASSTGGPQETQYF. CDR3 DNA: TGTGCCAGCAGCACAGGGGGCCCACAAGAGACCCAGTACTTC.

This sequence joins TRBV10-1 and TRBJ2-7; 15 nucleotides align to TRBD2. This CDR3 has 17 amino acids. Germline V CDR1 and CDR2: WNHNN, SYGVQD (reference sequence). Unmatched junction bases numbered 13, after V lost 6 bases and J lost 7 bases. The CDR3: CASSTPGLAGGLREQYF. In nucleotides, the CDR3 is TGCGCCAGCAGCACACCGGGACTAGCGGGAGGACTTCGGGAGCAGTACTTC.

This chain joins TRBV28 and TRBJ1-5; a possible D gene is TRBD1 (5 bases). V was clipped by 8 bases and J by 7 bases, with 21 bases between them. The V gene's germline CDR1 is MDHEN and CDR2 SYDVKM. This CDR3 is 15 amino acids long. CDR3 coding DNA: TGTGCCAGCTCCCCGGCGGGGGGTCTCGGCCAGCCCCAGCATTTT. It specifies CASSPAGGLGQPQHF.

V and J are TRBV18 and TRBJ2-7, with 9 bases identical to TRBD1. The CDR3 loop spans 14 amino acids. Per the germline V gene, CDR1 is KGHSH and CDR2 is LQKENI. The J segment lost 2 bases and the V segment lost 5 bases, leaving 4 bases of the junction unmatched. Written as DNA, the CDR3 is TGTGCCAGCTCATTGGGACAGGGTACCTACGAGCAGTACTTC. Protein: CASSLGQGTYEQYF.

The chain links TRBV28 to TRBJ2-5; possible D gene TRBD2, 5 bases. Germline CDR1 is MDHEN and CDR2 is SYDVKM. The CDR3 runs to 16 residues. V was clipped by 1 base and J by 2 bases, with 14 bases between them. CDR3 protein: CASSLLARAAQETQYF. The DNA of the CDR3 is TGTGCCAGCAGTTTATTGGCGAGGGCGGCACAAGAGACCCAGTACTTC.

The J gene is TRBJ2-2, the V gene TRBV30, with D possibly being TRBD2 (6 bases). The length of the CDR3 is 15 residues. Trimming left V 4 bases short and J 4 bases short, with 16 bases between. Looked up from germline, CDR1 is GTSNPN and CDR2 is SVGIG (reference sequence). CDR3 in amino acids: CAWNRVGGSTGELFF. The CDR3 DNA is TGTGCCTGGAACCGGGTTGGAGGGTCCACCGGGGAGCTGTTTTTT.

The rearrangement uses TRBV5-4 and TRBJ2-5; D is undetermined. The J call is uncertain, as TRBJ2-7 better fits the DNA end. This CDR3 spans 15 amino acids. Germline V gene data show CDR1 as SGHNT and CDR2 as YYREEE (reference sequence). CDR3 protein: CASSLEPGPTYEQYF. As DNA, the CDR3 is TGTGCCAGCAGCTTGGAGCCAGGCCCAACCTACGAGCAGTACTTC.